This entry concerns a single TCR beta chain. Profiling relied on immunoSEQ multiplex PCR, and the TCRdb table lists in-frame clones only, not all of them. Among tens of thousands of clones listed, 82% were seen once. The sample belongs to a study of blood T cell repertoires in COVID-19. Study summary: The United States, Italy and Spain were the sources of the acute and convalescent COVID-19 samples.

Sequencing was performed on peripheral blood. The TCR was taken from a human donor in a cohort sampled during active COVID-19.

Here the CDR3 reads CASSALHGGGRNEQYF. The CDR3 DNA reads TGTGCCAGCAGTGCACTCCATGGGGGGGGGCGGAACGAGCAGTACTTC. The chain recombines TRBV6-1 with TRBJ2-7; D possibly corresponds to TRBD2 (7 bases). Germline loops: CDR1 MNHNS, CDR2 SASEGT. This CDR3 comprises 16 residues. Trimming removed 4 bases at V and 5 bases at J, with 21 bases between.